The present T cell receptor beta chain was sequenced within a study of regulatory T cells in long-lasting Graves disease. Study findings and constraints: Lower TCR diversity was seen in persistent Graves' patients than in newly diagnosed ones.

HTBI primers from iRepertoire and Arm-PCR of CDR3 regions yielded the TCR beta libraries. A single record per CDR3 protein comes from TCRdb applying MiXCR to the multiplex PCR reads. The table includes hundreds of thousands of distinct CDR3 sequences, roughly a fifth detected once. This clonotype appeared many times. Its specificity is not known. Time point: persistent/refractory GD, antithyroid drugs over 5 years with positive TRAb. Scientists built the TCR library using RNA that was extracted from PBMCs. The starting material was peripheral blood mononuclear cells (PBMCs), obtained when the disease was refractory, from a patient treated with antithyroid drugs. This clonotype originated in a female donor with Graves disease.

The CDR3 nucleotides read TGTGCCAGCAGTTTACCCGGAGCGGGCACCTACGAGCAGTACTTC. Its protein product is CASSLPGAGTYEQYF. The chain couples TRBV12-3 or TRBV12-4 to TRBJ2-7; D possibly corresponds to TRBD2 (6 bases). Trimming removed 2 bases at V and 2 bases at J, with 13 bases between. CDR3 length: 15 residues.